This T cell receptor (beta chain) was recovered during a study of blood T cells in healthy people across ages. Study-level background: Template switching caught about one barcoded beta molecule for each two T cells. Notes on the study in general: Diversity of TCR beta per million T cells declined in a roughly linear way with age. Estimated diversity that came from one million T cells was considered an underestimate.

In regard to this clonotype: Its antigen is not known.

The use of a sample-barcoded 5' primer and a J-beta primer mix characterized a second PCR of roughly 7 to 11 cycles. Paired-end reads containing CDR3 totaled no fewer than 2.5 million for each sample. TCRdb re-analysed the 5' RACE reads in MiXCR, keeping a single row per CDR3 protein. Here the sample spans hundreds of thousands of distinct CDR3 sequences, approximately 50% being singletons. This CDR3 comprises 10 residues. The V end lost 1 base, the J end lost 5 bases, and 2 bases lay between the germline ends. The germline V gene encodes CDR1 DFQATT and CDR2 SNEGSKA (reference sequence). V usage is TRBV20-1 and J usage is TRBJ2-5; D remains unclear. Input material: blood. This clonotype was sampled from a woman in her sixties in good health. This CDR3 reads CSARVETQYF. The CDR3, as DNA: TGCAGTGCTAGAGTTGAGACCCAGTACTTC.